The table lists the clone carrying this T cell receptor (beta chain) with a few counts. Its cognate antigen is unknown. The source of the sample is a study of regulatory T cells in long-lasting Graves disease. Time point in this sample: persistent/refractory GD, antithyroid drugs over 5 years with positive TRAb. RNA extracted from PBMCs served as the sequencing template. Arm-PCR of CDR3 regions and iRepertoire HTBI primers were used to build TCR beta libraries. TCRdb independently ran MiXCR on the multiplex PCR reads; one entry per CDR3 protein. This sample carries approximately 470,000 distinct CDR3 sequences, around 21% of them seen once, and the ten largest clones take roughly 8%. General study findings and limits: Graves' patients with persistent disease showed TCR diversity lower than patients newly diagnosed.

The clonotype was recovered from a female donor with Graves disease. The sample consisted of peripheral blood mononuclear cells (PBMCs), taken when the disease was refractory, from a patient treated with antithyroid drugs.

In DNA form, the CDR3 reads TGTGCCAGCAGCGCGGGGGTTCGGATGCGAAACACCATATATTTT. It yields the protein CASSAGVRMRNTIYF. The chain is built from TRBV28 and TRBJ1-3; weak D call: TRBD1 (5 bases). Germline V gene sequence: CDR1 MDHEN, CDR2 SYDVKM. This CDR3 spans 15 amino acids. V was clipped by 6 bases and J by 5 bases, with 17 bases between them. Full variable domain (remainder filled in from reference TRBV28 and TRBJ1-3): DVKVTQSSRYLVKRTGEKVFLECVQDMDHENMFWYRQDPGLGLRLIYFSYDVKMKEKGDIPEGYSVSREKKERFSLILESASTNQTSMYLCASSAGVRMRNTIYFGEGSWLTVV.